The next 18 T cell receptor beta chains were all read from a single sample in a study of T cell clonality in common variable immunodeficiency. Study-wide points: Fewer deletions and N-nucleotide insertions were reportedly seen in common variable immunodeficiency TCR beta sequences.

The table came from immunoSEQ multiplex PCR; TCRdb's copy has only in-frame clones and leaves some out. This set yields about 28,000 clones and no singletons; the top ten hold under 3.5%. These receptors are not linked to any known antigen. Sequencing was done on a sample of peripheral blood mononuclear cells. Source of these receptors: a human donor with common variable immunodeficiency.

This clone was seen repeatedly, ten times or more. The CDR3 end is not reached by the read, which stops 3 residues before it; the germline J gene fills it in. This chain links TRBV28 with TRBJ2-1; D gene uncertain. V lost 3 bases and J 0 bases, leaving 6 bases between the germline ends. Per germline, CDR1 MDHEN and CDR2 SYDVKM. The CDR3 extends over 14 amino acids. CDR3 DNA (partial): TGTGCCAGCAGTTTGACTGCCTCCTACAATGAG. This encodes CASSLTASYNE. The CDR3 in full is CASSLTASYNEQFF.

In this sample, this clone turned up many times. Read coverage stops 3 residues before the CDR3 terminus; the germline J gene supplies the remainder. J is TRBJ1-2 and V is TRBV7-8; 9 positions agree with TRBD1. CDR1 and CDR2 (germline): SGHVS, FQNEAQ. Germline trimming cut 4 bases from V and 2 bases from J; bases unmatched to any gene: 5. The CDR3 contains 15 residues. The CDR3 DNA, read in part, is TGTGCCAGCAGCTCAACAGGGGGCAAGAACTATGGC. This sequence encodes CASSSTGGKNYG. The full CDR3 is CASSSTGGKNYGYTF. The variable domain in full, with the rest retrieved from reference TRBV7-8 and TRBJ1-2, is GAGVSQSPRYKVAKRGQDVALRCDPISGHVSLFWYQQALGQGPEFLTYFQNEAQLDKSGLPSDRFFAERPEGSVSTLKIQRTQQEDSAVYLCASSSTGGKNYGYTFGSGTRLTVV.

This clone was picked up a small number of times. The DNA ends 3 residues before the CDR3 does, and the rest of the CDR3 is filled in from the germline J gene. The chain employs TRBV5-1 and TRBJ1-2, with 9 bases fitting TRBD1. This CDR3 is built from 15 residues. Germline lookup yields CDR1 SGHRS and CDR2 YFSETQ. The sequenced CDR3 bases are TGCGCCAGCAGCGCCGGGAACAGGGGGCTGGGAGGC. This encodes CASSAGNRGLGG. Given in full, the CDR3 is CASSAGNRGLGGYTF.

There are a few counts of this clone. Sequencing ends 3 residues short of the CDR3 end; the germline J gene provides the rest. The chain has TRBV7-6 and TRBJ2-2; D perhaps matches TRBD1 (5 bases). Germline V CDR1 and CDR2: SGHVS, FNYEAQ. This CDR3 is built from 14 residues. Trimming pared 8 bases from V and 4 bases from J, leaving 14 bases between. This chain's CDR3 is CASGAGSPTGELFF. The part of the CDR3 DNA that was read is TGTGCCAGCGGGGCAGGGTCCCCCACCGGGGAG.

There are a few counts of this clone. Sequencing ends 3 residues short of the CDR3 end; the germline J gene provides the rest. V is TRBV11-3 and J is TRBJ2-3; D is undetermined. Germline V gene data show CDR1 as SGHNT and CDR2 as YENEEA. Trimming stripped 5 bases from V and 2 bases from J, with 8 bases between. This CDR3 spans 13 amino acids. CDR3 DNA (partial): TGTGCCAGCAGCCTGACTCACACAGATACG. Translation: CASSLTHTDT. In full, the CDR3 reads CASSLTHTDTQYF.

This clone was counted many times. Read sequence stops 3 residues before the CDR3 end, and the germline J gene provides the missing end. The chain combines TRBV19 with TRBJ2-1, with 10 bases lining up with TRBD2. CDR1 and CDR2 from the germline V gene are LNHDA and SQIVND (reference sequence). This CDR3 spans 14 amino acids. Trimming removed 7 bases from V and 5 bases from J; junction bases left unmatched: 5. Incomplete CDR3 DNA: TGTGCCAGTAAGGGGACTAGCGACAACAATGAG. Translating gives CASKGTSDNNE. The CDR3 in full is CASKGTSDNNEQFF.

Notes on this clone: The CDR3 goes on 3 residues after the read ends, and that part is filled in from the germline J gene. The chain has TRBV19 and TRBJ2-2; TRBD2 might be the D (5 bases). Germline-derived CDR1 and CDR2 are LNHDA and SQIVND (reference sequence). The CDR3 totals 14 residues. V was shortened by 5 bases and J by 0 bases, with 7 bases between the two germline ends. The sequenced CDR3 bases are TGTGCCAGTAGTTCGAGGGCGAACACCGGGGAG. Its protein is CASSSRANTGE. The full-length CDR3 reads as CASSSRANTGELFF.

This clone was counted at least ten times. The DNA read from the CDR3 is TGTGCCTGGAGTAAAATCCCAGATGAAAAA. This gives the protein CAWSKIPDEK. The CDR3 reads in full as CAWSKIPDEKLFF. This sequence joins TRBV30 and TRBJ1-4; no definite D call. The DNA ends 3 residues before the CDR3 does, and the rest of the CDR3 is filled in from the germline J gene. Deletions cut 2 bases from V and 6 bases from J, with 10 bases between. The CDR3 runs to 13 residues. Per germline, CDR1 GTSNPN and CDR2 SVGIG (reference sequence).

About this clone: From the germline J gene comes the end of the CDR3, since the read stops 3 residues before it. This sequence joins TRBV20-1 and TRBJ2-7; perhaps TRBD2 as D (5 bases). This CDR3 has 12 amino acids. The V gene lost 6 bases and the J gene lost 4 bases, with 13 bases spanning the gap. Germline V lookup: CDR1 DFQATT, CDR2 SNEGSKA (reference sequence). The chain's CDR3 is CSASRTGYEQYF. CDR3 bases read: TGCAGTGCAAGCCGGACTGGGTACGAG.

This clone was seen many times. The observed sequence ends 3 residues before the CDR3 terminus, with the missing tail filled in from the germline J gene. The chain has TRBV4-1 and TRBJ2-7, with 9 bases that match TRBD1. Germline CDR1 and CDR2: MGHRA and YSYEKL. Losses at the gene ends were 1 base for V and 2 bases for J; bases not matched to a gene: 9. This CDR3 has 17 residues. CDR3 DNA (partial): TGCGCCAGCAGCCAAGTGTTTCTCGGACAGGGGACCTACGAG. This translates into CASSQVFLGQGTYE. The whole CDR3 reads CASSQVFLGQGTYEQYF.

At least ten counts were recorded for this clone. The read finishes 3 residues shy of the CDR3 end, and the germline J gene is used to complete it. This chain connects TRBV19 to TRBJ1-1; D possibly corresponds to TRBD1 (5 bases). V gave up 6 bases and J gave up 0 bases, with 17 bases separating them. The CDR3 runs to 16 residues. Germline lookup yields CDR1 LNHDA and CDR2 SQIVND (reference sequence). This chain's CDR3 is CASSPHAGKMNTEAFF. The part of the CDR3 DNA that was read is TGTGCCAGTAGCCCCCACGCAGGGAAGATGAACACTGAA.

This clone appeared many times. Coverage ceases 3 residues before the CDR3 finishes, and the germline J gene fills in the end. V and J are TRBV30 and TRBJ2-5, with D unresolved. This CDR3 is built from 13 residues. V lost 1 base and J 2 bases, leaving 8 bases between the germline ends. Germline values: CDR1 GTSNPN, CDR2 SVGIG (reference sequence). CDR3 in amino acids: CAWSGNRQETQYF. CDR3 bases read: TGTGCCTGGAGTGGTAATAGACAAGAGACC.

This clone has more than one count but fewer than ten. The missing CDR3 end, 3 residues past where the read stops, is filled in from the germline J gene. V usage is TRBV6-1 and J usage is TRBJ2-5; 7 bases agree with TRBD1. Trimming removed 4 bases from V and 0 bases from J; junction bases left unmatched: 8. The germline CDR1 and CDR2 sequences are MNHNS and SASEGT. The CDR3 is 16 amino acids. The CDR3 reads CASSANPTGNQETQYF. The covered CDR3 bases are TGTGCCAGCAGTGCAAATCCGACAGGGAACCAAGAGACC.

This clone showed up just a few times. The read finishes 3 residues shy of the CDR3 end, and the germline J gene is used to complete it. The J gene is TRBJ1-2, the V gene TRBV7-8; D gene uncertain. The CDR3 runs 13 residues. The V gene's germline CDR1 is SGHVS and CDR2 FQNEAQ. The CDR3: CASSLLGFGGYTF. The covered CDR3 bases are TGTGCCAGCAGCCTGCTAGGTTTTGGGGGC.

This clone was seen a handful of times. The read finishes 3 residues shy of the CDR3 end, and the germline J gene is used to complete it. The rearrangement joins TRBV7-9 to TRBJ2-3, with TRBD2 identical over 10 bases. The CDR3 has 15 residues. Germline assignment: CDR1 SEHNR and CDR2 FQNEAQ (reference sequence). V lost 5 bases to trimming and J lost 0 bases; unmatched junction nucleotides: 2. CDR3 region: CASSRTSGSTDTQYF. CDR3 DNA (partial): TGTGCCAGCAGCAGGACTAGCGGTAGCACAGATACG.

This clone has only a few counts. The read stops 3 residues short of the end of the CDR3; the missing end is completed from the germline J gene. The V and J genes are TRBV18 and TRBJ1-2, with D maybe TRBD1 (5 bases). Germline V gives CDR1 KGHSH, CDR2 LQKENI. V was cut by 5 bases and J by 7 bases, with 14 bases left in between. The CDR3 consists of 13 residues. CDR3 in amino acids: CASSDPGLPGYTF. The CDR3 bases that were read are TGTGCCAGCTCAGATCCGGGACTTCCTGGC. Looking up the rest from reference TRBV18 and TRBJ1-2 gives the full variable domain: NAGVMQNPRHLVRRRGQEARLRCSPMKGHSHVYWYRQLPEEGLKFMVYLQKENIIDESGMPKERFSAEFPKEGPSILRIQQVVRGDSAAYFCASSDPGLPGYTFGSGTRLTVV.

This clone was seen at least ten times. The sequenced fragment ends 3 residues before the CDR3 boundary, so the rest is inferred from the germline J gene. The chain carries TRBV20-1 and TRBJ2-1; a possible D gene is TRBD1 (5 bases). Germline V gene data show CDR1 as DFQATT and CDR2 as SNEGSKA (reference sequence). CDR3 length: 16 amino acids. Trimming stripped 0 bases from V and 0 bases from J, with 12 bases between. The sequenced CDR3 bases are TGCAGTGCTAGAGATTCAGGGCGGAGCTCCTACAATGAG. Residues: CSARDSGRSSYNE. The full CDR3 reads CSARDSGRSSYNEQFF.

This clone was seen many times. The CDR3 end lies 3 residues beyond the end of the read and is filled in from the germline J gene. The V and J genes are TRBV5-1 and TRBJ1-1, with 7 bases fitting TRBD1. Germline loops: CDR1 SGHRS, CDR2 YFSETQ. The CDR3 spans 15 residues. Trimming cost V 4 bases and J 0 bases; bases outside gene matches: 6. CDR3 in amino acids: CASSLPTGLNTEAFF. Partial CDR3 DNA: TGCGCCAGCAGCCTACCGACAGGGCTGAACACTGAA.